Presented here are 7 T cell receptor beta chains from one specimen sequenced in a study of cytomegalovirus exposure and HLA in healthy donors. The PCR had 60 Vbeta and 13 Jbeta primers. Only in-frame clones appear in the TCRdb table, and some are missing; sequencing was by immunoSEQ multiplex PCR. The data show under 150,000 clones, about 80% seen once. Specimen: PBMCs. These receptors all stem from a male donor in good health and CMV-seropositive.

The gene calls are TRBV6-5 and TRBJ2-7; perhaps TRBD1 as D (6 bases). The CDR3 has 15 residues. V was trimmed by 0 bases and J by 1 base, leaving 10 bases between them. Germline V lookup: CDR1 MNHEY, CDR2 SVGAGI. The CDR3 DNA sequence: TGTGCCAGCAGTTACTCGAAGACAGGATCCTACGAGCAGTACTTC. It is translated as CASSYSKTGSYEQYF.

This chain uses TRBV25-1 with TRBJ2-7, with TRBD2 matching 11 bases. CDR1 MGHDK and CDR2 SYGVNS come from the germline V gene. This CDR3 contains 16 residues. Trimming cost V 1 base and J 6 bases; bases outside gene matches: 8. In DNA, the CDR3 is TGTGCCAGCAGTGAATGGGTTAGCGGGAGGGCCCGCGAGCAGTACTTC. Encoded protein: CASSEWVSGRAREQYF.

This clone came up once. The genes are TRBV19 and TRBJ2-7, with D possibly TRBD2 on 6 matching bases. CDR3 length: 12 amino acids. CDR1 is LNHDA, CDR2 SQIVND, per germline (reference sequence). V was clipped by 3 bases and J by 5 bases, with 8 bases between them. CDR3 DNA: TGTGCCAGTAGTATCCCGGGAGACGAGCAGTACTTC. This gives the protein CASSIPGDEQYF.

The J gene is TRBJ2-7, the V gene TRBV9; D unresolved. This CDR3 is 15 amino acids long. With 0 bases removed from V and 5 bases from J, the gap between germline ends came to 15 bases. Germline V gene data show CDR1 as SGDLS and CDR2 as YYNGEE. CDR3 loop: CASSVAPQDIHEQYF. CDR3 nucleotides: TGTGCCAGCAGCGTAGCCCCTCAAGACATCCACGAGCAGTACTTC.

This rearrangement joins TRBV29-1 to TRBJ2-1, with TRBD2 matching 7 bases. The CDR3 spans 14 residues. Looked up from germline, CDR1 is SQVTM and CDR2 is ANQGSEA. V was pared by 7 bases and J by 0 bases, with 6 bases of the junction left unmatched. DNA for the CDR3: TGCAGCGCTCTGCTAGCGGACTCCTACAATGAGCAGTTCTTC. Translation gives CSALLADSYNEQFF.

This chain connects TRBV11-1 to TRBJ2-3, with 8 bases aligning to TRBD2. CDR3 length: 16 residues. Looked up from germline, CDR1 is SGHAT and CDR2 is FQDESV (reference sequence). J gave up 4 bases and V 2 bases, and 8 bases lay outside the gene matches. The CDR3: CASSLRTGRAPDTQYF. The CDR3 region has the DNA TGTGCCAGCAGCTTAAGAACCGGGAGGGCCCCAGATACGCAGTATTTT.

V is TRBV9 and J is TRBJ2-2; D gene ambiguous. V was shortened by 1 base and J by 4 bases, with 11 bases between the two germline ends. This CDR3 spans 15 amino acids. Germline CDR1 SGDLS, CDR2 YYNGEE. The CDR3 reads CASSVKGASTGELFF. CDR3 sequence (DNA): TGTGCCAGCAGCGTAAAAGGAGCGAGCACCGGGGAGCTGTTTTTT. Variable domain in full (rest from reference TRBV9 and TRBJ2-2): DSGVTQTPKHLITATGQRVTLRCSPRSGDLSVYWYQQSLDQGLQFLIQYYNGEERAKGNILERFSAQQFPDLHSELNLSSLELGDSALYFCASSVKGASTGELFFGEGSRLTVL.